These 27 T cell receptor beta chains were sequenced from one sample in a study of technical replicates of blood from several donors. TCRdb keeps only in-frame clones here, not all; method: immunoSEQ multiplex PCR. The table has more than 90,000 clones, nearly 97% seen once. Sequences were obtained from T cells isolated from PBMCs. The receptors stem from a human donor in good health.

The chain uses TRBV9 and TRBJ1-3, with D maybe TRBD1 (6 bases). V dropped 6 bases and J dropped 2 bases, with 9 bases sitting between them. Germline values: CDR1 SGDLS, CDR2 YYNGEE. There are 13 residues in the CDR3. CDR3 residues: CASTGTTGNTIYF. As DNA, the CDR3 is TGTGCCAGCACCGGGACAACTGGAAACACCATATATTTT.

The chain uses TRBV28 and TRBJ1-3; D is possibly TRBD1 (5 bases). Germline-derived CDR1 and CDR2 are MDHEN and SYDVKM. Trimming took 10 bases from V and 0 from J, leaving 7 bases between them. The length of the CDR3 is 12 residues. The CDR3 nucleotides read TGTGCCACCACAGGCTCTGGAAACACCATATATTTT. Encoded protein: CATTGSGNTIYF.

The chain uses TRBV5-1 and TRBJ2-5; TRBD1 agrees at 8 bases. V lost 5 bases, J lost 2 bases, and 23 bases stayed unmatched. Germline assignment: CDR1 SGHRS and CDR2 YFSETQ. The CDR3 has 20 amino acids. This CDR3 reads CASRGTGTSARISGQETQYF. The CDR3 coding sequence is TGCGCCAGCAGGGGGACAGGAACCTCTGCTAGAATTTCCGGGCAAGAGACCCAGTACTTC.

This clone was seen more than once but under ten times. The V and J genes are TRBV7-2 and TRBJ1-5; D is ambiguous. V lost 1 base, J lost 3 bases, and 10 bases lay in between. Germline lookup yields CDR1 SGHTA and CDR2 FQGNSA. There are 15 residues in the CDR3. The CDR3 here is CASSLVEGSNQPQHF. The CDR3 nucleotides are TGTGCCAGCAGCTTAGTGGAGGGTTCCAATCAGCCCCAGCATTTT.

The rearrangement uses TRBV28 and TRBJ2-2, with D tentatively TRBD2 (7 bases). CDR3 length: 12 amino acids. Deletions cut 8 bases from V and 6 bases from J, with 10 bases between. The germline V gene encodes CDR1 MDHEN and CDR2 SYDVKM. CDR3 coding DNA: TGTGCCAGCTCGCGGGGGCCCGGGGAGCTGTTTTTT. Translating gives CASSRGPGELFF. The complete variable domain, with remaining parts taken from reference TRBV28 and TRBJ2-2, reads DVKVTQSSRYLVKRTGEKVFLECVQDMDHENMFWYRQDPGLGLRLIYFSYDVKMKEKGDIPEGYSVSREKKERFSLILESASTNQTSMYLCASSRGPGELFFGEGSRLTVL.

This CDR3 reads CASSLEVTDIYGYTF. The CDR3 DNA follows: TGTGCCAGCAGCTTAGAAGTGACAGACATATACGGCTACACCTTC. The chain recombines TRBV7-6 with TRBJ1-2; a possible D gene is TRBD1 (5 bases). The CDR3 spans 15 residues. The V gene's germline CDR1 is SGHVS and CDR2 FNYEAQ. Trimming took 1 base from V and 8 from J, leaving 17 bases between them.

The chain recombines TRBV18 with TRBJ2-7; D remains ambiguous. Germline lookup yields CDR1 KGHSH and CDR2 LQKENI. CDR3 size: 14 residues. The V end lost 3 bases, the J end lost 0 bases, and 9 bases lay between the germline ends. CDR3 coding DNA: TGTGCCAGCTCACCTCGCGAGAGCTCCTACGAGCAGTACTTC. This codes for CASSPRESSYEQYF.

The chain joins TRBV12-5 to TRBJ2-1; 10 bases are shared with TRBD2. J gave up 9 bases and V 0 bases, and 14 bases lay outside the gene matches. The CDR3 sequence is 18 residues long. Germline V gene sequence: CDR1 LGHNT, CDR2 FRNRAP. CDR3 nucleotide sequence: TGTGCTAGTGGTTTGGTATTGGAGCGGGAGGGCCGGGTTAGTGAGCAGTTCTTC. Translating gives CASGLVLEREGRVSEQFF.

V gene TRBV12-5 combines with J gene TRBJ1-2; D not certain. The germline V gene encodes CDR1 LGHNT and CDR2 FRNRAP. CDR3 size: 8 residues. The CDR3 bases are TGTGCGAGGGATGGCTACACCTTC. Translation gives CARDGYTF.

The V gene is TRBV6-6, the J gene TRBJ1-1; TRBD1 agrees at 8 bases. This CDR3 region has 15 residues. Per germline, CDR1 MNHNY and CDR2 SVGAGI (reference sequence). The junction had 10 bases not matched to a gene; V was cut back by 6 bases and J by 4 bases. CDR3 residues: CASRSPTGVGTEAFF. The CDR3 region has the DNA TGTGCCAGCAGGTCACCGACAGGGGTGGGCACTGAAGCTTTCTTT.

This clone was seen a handful of times. The gene calls are TRBV30 and TRBJ1-1; 7 bases align to TRBD1. Germline loops: CDR1 GTSNPN, CDR2 SVGIG (reference sequence). The ends lost 5 bases at V and 4 bases at J; junction bases unmatched: 4. CDR3 length: 12 residues. CDR3 in amino acids: CAWEGASTEAFF. CDR3 coding DNA: TGTGCCTGGGAGGGGGCGAGCACTGAAGCTTTCTTT.

The chain uses TRBV18 and TRBJ1-4, with 10 bases identical to TRBD1. The CDR3 runs to 16 residues. Trimming cost V 0 bases and J 4 bases; bases outside gene matches: 2. Germline lookup yields CDR1 KGHSH and CDR2 LQKENI. CDR3 DNA sequence: TGTGCCAGCTCACCACCGTGGGACAGGGGTAATGAAAAACTGTTTTTT. It codes for CASSPPWDRGNEKLFF. The variable domain in full, with the rest retrieved from reference TRBV18 and TRBJ1-4, is NAGVMQNPRHLVRRRGQEARLRCSPMKGHSHVYWYRQLPEEGLKFMVYLQKENIIDESGMPKERFSAEFPKEGPSILRIQQVVRGDSAAYFCASSPPWDRGNEKLFFGSGTQLSVL.

The gene calls are TRBV29-1 and TRBJ2-1; a possible D gene is TRBD2 (5 bases). Germline CDR1 is SQVTM and CDR2 is ANQGSEA. Trimming cost V 1 base and J 7 bases, with 17 bases left between them. This CDR3 comprises 15 residues. The CDR3 sequence is CSVEGRLAWGNEQFF. CDR3 nucleotide sequence: TGCAGCGTTGAAGGTCGGTTAGCGTGGGGTAATGAGCAGTTCTTC.

The rearrangement uses TRBV5-1 and TRBJ2-5; 12 nucleotides agree with TRBD2. V shed 4 bases, J shed 0 bases, and the junction held 4 bases outside the gene matches. CDR3 length: 16 residues. Germline CDR1 SGHRS, CDR2 YFSETQ. The CDR3 reads CASSIGLAGNQETQYF. CDR3 DNA sequence: TGCGCCAGCAGCATAGGACTAGCGGGGAACCAAGAGACCCAGTACTTC.

This chain uses TRBV7-8 with TRBJ2-7; 10 bases line up with TRBD2. With 5 bases clipped from V and 4 bases from J, the junction kept 17 bases outside the gene matches. Germline V gene data show CDR1 as SGHVS and CDR2 as FQNEAQ. The CDR3 sequence is 18 residues long. CDR3 sequence reads: CASSQGPLGSGRGYEQYF. The CDR3 nucleotides are TGTGCCAGCAGCCAGGGGCCCCTGGGGAGCGGGAGGGGGTACGAGCAGTACTTC.

The V call is TRBV2, the J call TRBJ1-4, with D possibly matching TRBD1 (5 bases). CDR1 is SNHLY and CDR2 is FYNNEI in the germline V gene. This CDR3 is built from 12 residues. Trimming pared 8 bases from V and 13 bases from J, leaving 17 bases between. CDR3 nucleotides: TGTGCCAGCCGGCAGGGAGGGAGGAGACTGTTTTTT. It yields the protein CASRQGGRRLFF. Full variable domain (rest looked up from reference TRBV2 and TRBJ1-4): EPEVTQTPSHQVTQMGQEVILRCVPISNHLYFYWYRQILGQKVEFLVSFYNNEISEKSEIFDDQFSVERPDGSNFTLKIRSTKLEDSAMYFCASRQGGRRLFFGSGTQLSVL.

The chain combines TRBV5-1 with TRBJ1-2; D gene uncertain. Trimming removed 3 bases from V and 1 base from J, with 13 bases in between. CDR3 length: 15 amino acids. Per the germline V gene, CDR1 is SGHRS and CDR2 is YFSETQ. DNA of the CDR3: TGCGCCAGCAGCTCAGGACTGTACTTTAACTATGGCTACACCTTC. Translating gives CASSSGLYFNYGYTF.

This clone was detected only once. The J gene is TRBJ2-1, the V gene TRBV7-9; 7 bases line up with TRBD2. Per the germline V gene, CDR1 is SEHNR and CDR2 is FQNEAQ (reference sequence). The CDR3 covers 16 residues. V dropped 3 bases and J dropped 12; count of bases not matched to a gene: 17. CDR3 region: CASSLGGEGGVQGQFF. CDR3 in DNA: TGTGCCAGCAGCTTGGGCGGGGAGGGTGGGGTACAAGGGCAGTTCTTC. Complete variable domain (other parts from reference TRBV7-9 and TRBJ2-1): DTGVSQNPRHKITKRGQNVTFRCDPISEHNRLYWYRQTLGQGPEFLTYFQNEAQLEKSRLLSDRFSAERPKGSFSTLEIQRTEQGDSAMYLCASSLGGEGGVQGQFFGPGTRLTVL.

The J gene is TRBJ2-1, the V gene TRBV11-3, with unresolved D. The germline gives CDR1 SGHNT, CDR2 YENEEA. The CDR3 has 18 amino acids. V was clipped by 3 bases and J by 2 bases, with 20 bases between them. CDR3 amino acids: CASSLGFRFRLTYNEQFF. For the CDR3, the DNA is TGTGCCAGCAGCTTGGGTTTTCGATTCAGACTTACCTACAATGAGCAGTTCTTC.

This clone was detected once. This sequence joins TRBV27 and TRBJ2-2, with D perhaps matching TRBD2 (6 bases). Trimming removed 7 bases at V and 2 bases at J, with 11 bases between. Germline V CDR1 and CDR2: MNHEY, SMNVEV (reference sequence). This CDR3 spans 14 amino acids. The CDR3 here is CASTPGLNTGELFF. Written as DNA, the CDR3 is TGTGCCAGCACTCCGGGACTCAACACCGGGGAGCTGTTTTTT.

The genes are TRBV7-9 and TRBJ1-2; 8 nucleotides agree with TRBD1. Germline-derived CDR1 and CDR2 are SEHNR and FQNEAQ (reference sequence). CDR3 length equals 15 residues. J lost 4 bases, V lost 5 bases, and 9 bases had no gene match. CDR3 in amino acids: CASSQVGQGFYGYTF. The CDR3 bases are TGTGCCAGCAGCCAAGTCGGACAGGGTTTCTATGGCTACACCTTC.

V gene TRBV20-1 combines with J gene TRBJ2-1, with D unresolved. The CDR3 totals 9 residues. CDR1 is DFQATT and CDR2 is SNEGSKA in the germline V gene (reference sequence). CDR3 sequence reads: CSPGSGQFF. Here the CDR3 DNA reads TGCAGCCCCGGGTCGGGGCAGTTCTTC.

The chain couples TRBV25-1 to TRBJ2-3; tentative D call: TRBD1 (5 bases). The CDR3 runs 14 residues. Germline CDR1 MGHDK, CDR2 SYGVNS. V was clipped by 8 bases and J by 7 bases, with 19 bases between them. For the CDR3, the DNA is TGTGCCAGCGGTCTTTCAGGGCTCACGTATACGCAGTATTTT. It yields the protein CASGLSGLTYTQYF.

The chain links TRBV5-4 to TRBJ2-7, with TRBD1 matching over 7 bases. CDR1 and CDR2 (germline): SGHNT, YYREEE (reference sequence). This CDR3 spans 16 amino acids. V dropped 0 bases and J dropped 0; count of bases not matched to a gene: 6. Written as DNA, the CDR3 is TGTGCCAGCAGCTTGGCCGGGACAGTCGTCTCCTACGAGCAGTACTTC. Its protein product is CASSLAGTVVSYEQYF. The entire variable domain, with the rest obtained from reference TRBV5-4 and TRBJ2-7, is as follows: ETGVTQSPTHLIKTRGQQVTLRCSSQSGHNTVSWYQQALGQGPQFIFQYYREEENGRGNFPPRFSGLQFPNYSSELNVNALELDDSALYLCASSLAGTVVSYEQYFGPGTRLTVT.

The chain combines TRBV29-1 with TRBJ2-7; TRBD2 matches 8 bases. Germline CDR1 is SQVTM and CDR2 is ANQGSEA. The V segment lost 7 bases and the J segment 0 bases; nucleotides outside the gene matches: 5. The CDR3 spans 13 residues. The chain's CDR3 is CSARTSLSYEQYF. For the CDR3, the DNA is TGCAGCGCCCGGACTAGCCTCTCCTACGAGCAGTACTTC.

The genes are TRBV6-5 and TRBJ2-3; 7 bases agree with TRBD2. Trimming removed 6 bases from V and 1 base from J; junction bases left unmatched: 7. This CDR3 has 15 residues. CDR1 is MNHEY and CDR2 is SVGAGI in the germline V gene. CDR3 DNA: TGTGCCAGCAGACTTCCTAGCGGAGGCACAGATACGCAGTATTTT. Residues: CASRLPSGGTDTQYF.

The chain carries TRBV4-1 and TRBJ2-5; perhaps TRBD2 as D (5 bases). CDR1 is MGHRA, CDR2 YSYEKL, per germline. The CDR3 contains 14 residues. V gave up 8 bases and J gave up 5 bases, with 18 bases separating them. CDR3 in DNA: TGCGCCAGCTCCTCGGTGGAGAGAGGGGAGACCCAGTACTTC. This translates into CASSSVERGETQYF.